Following are 7 T cell receptor beta chains from one sample sequenced in a study of cytomegalovirus exposure and HLA in healthy donors. This PCR relied on a set of 60 Vbeta primers and 13 Jbeta primers. Repertoires were generated with immunoSEQ multiplex PCR, while TCRdb's copy carries only in-frame clones and drops some. The table has 130,000 or so clones, roughly four fifths seen once. The sequencing sample was made of PBMCs. These receptors were collected from a middle-aged woman in good health and CMV-seropositive.

This chain links TRBV5-4 with TRBJ2-2, with TRBD2 matching over 8 bases. The CDR3 has 16 residues. V dropped 1 base and J dropped 2; count of bases not matched to a gene: 4. CDR1 and CDR2 (germline): SGHNT, YYREEE (reference sequence). Here the CDR3 DNA reads TGTGCCAGCAGCTTGAACCGGGGGGGAAACACCGGGGAGCTGTTTTTT. This translates into CASSLNRGGNTGELFF.

In its sample, this clone was seen a few times. The chain combines TRBV30 with TRBJ2-6; D not resolved. The CDR3 totals 14 residues. V lost 0 bases to trimming and J lost 3 bases, with 6 bases between them. Germline CDR1 reads GTSNPN; CDR2 reads SVGIG (reference sequence). The CDR3 nucleotides read TGTGCCTGGAGTGTACAGATTGGGGCCAACGTCCTGACTTTC. Translated, it gives CAWSVQIGANVLTF. Using reference TRBV30 and TRBJ2-6 for the parts outside the CDR3, the full variable domain is SQTIHQWPATLVQPVGSPLSLECTVEGTSNPNLYWYRQAAGRGLQLLFYSVGIGQISSEVPQNLSASRPQDRQFILSSKKLLLSDSGFYLCAWSVQIGANVLTFGAGSRLTVL.

V and J are TRBV6-1 and TRBJ2-5; D possibly corresponds to TRBD2 (5 bases). Germline V CDR1 and CDR2: MNHNS, SASEGT. This CDR3 contains 14 residues. Trimming took off 1 base at V and 5 bases at J, with 11 bases between the two ends. CDR3 sequence: CASSEGGSAETQYF. The CDR3 coding sequence is TGTGCCAGCAGTGAAGGCGGTAGCGCCGAGACCCAGTACTTC.

V gene TRBV7-2 combines with J gene TRBJ2-1; perhaps TRBD2 as D (5 bases). Germline loops: CDR1 SGHTA, CDR2 FQGNSA. The CDR3 is made up of 13 amino acids. V lost 0 bases, J lost 8 bases, and 8 bases lay in between. The CDR3 reads CASSLASRDEQFF. Written as DNA, the CDR3 is TGTGCCAGCAGCTTAGCTTCGAGGGATGAGCAGTTCTTC.

This chain joins TRBV19 and TRBJ2-7; TRBD2 matches at 8 bases. The CDR3 covers 15 residues. The junction had 6 bases not matched to a gene; V was cut back by 3 bases and J by 2 bases. Germline V gene data show CDR1 as LNHDA and CDR2 as SQIVND (reference sequence). The CDR3 nucleotides are TGTGCCAGTAGTATCCTTAGCGGGACTACCTACGAGCAGTACTTC. Protein: CASSILSGTTYEQYF.

This clone was found once. The chain links TRBV2 to TRBJ2-5; D is perhaps TRBD1 (6 bases). This CDR3 has 14 residues. In germline, CDR1 is SNHLY, CDR2 FYNNEI. V lost 4 bases and J 5 bases, leaving 14 bases between the germline ends. CDR3 loop: CASSAGDNDETQYF. The DNA of the CDR3 is TGTGCCAGCAGTGCCGGGGACAACGACGAGACCCAGTACTTC.

The chain combines TRBV19 with TRBJ1-2; no firm D call. This CDR3 has 12 residues. Deletions cut 6 bases from V and 8 bases from J, with 13 bases between. CDR1 LNHDA and CDR2 SQIVND come from the germline V gene (reference sequence). DNA of the CDR3: TGTGCCAGTAGGCCAGGATCCCGCGGCTACACCTTC. Residues: CASRPGSRGYTF.